What follows are 32 T cell receptor beta chains derived from one specimen sequenced in a study of immune cell composition in non-small cell lung cancer. Assay: immunoSEQ multiplex PCR; the TCRdb copy retains only in-frame clones and omits some. The sample has 13,000 or so clones; over 65% are singletons. Sequenced input: lung tumor tissue. These receptors all come from a human donor with non-small cell lung cancer.

This clone showed up just a few times. The chain employs TRBV7-3 and TRBJ1-1; D gene uncertain. V lost 1 base and J 4 bases, leaving 7 bases between the germline ends. Germline CDR1 is SGHTA and CDR2 is FQGTGA. The CDR3 is made up of 13 amino acids. In DNA, the CDR3 is TGTGCCAGCAGCTTAAGGTCGCGCACTGAAGCTTTCTTT. It yields the protein CASSLRSRTEAFF.

This clone is a singleton in its sample. The chain couples TRBV7-2 to TRBJ2-1; 9 bases are a match to TRBD1. The CDR3 is made up of 15 amino acids. J was trimmed by 10 bases and V by 5 bases; bases with no gene match: 12. Germline CDR1 is SGHTA and CDR2 is FQGNSA. The DNA for the CDR3 is TGTGCCAGCAGCGTTTCCGGGACAGGGTCATTAGAGCAGTTCTTC. This gives the protein CASSVSGTGSLEQFF. The whole variable domain, remainder taken from reference TRBV7-2 and TRBJ2-1, is GAGVSQSPSNKVTEKGKDVELRCDPISGHTALYWYRQSLGQGLEFLIYFQGNSAPDKSGLPSDRFSAERTGGSVSTLTIQRTQQEDSAVYLCASSVSGTGSLEQFFGPGTRLTVL.

The chain recombines TRBV6-1 with TRBJ2-2; 14 nucleotides match TRBD2. There are 20 residues in the CDR3. Germline V gives CDR1 MNHNS, CDR2 SASEGT. J lost 4 bases, V lost 3 bases, and 13 bases had no gene match. The CDR3 DNA is TGTGCCAGCAGTGACCCACACATGACTAGCGGGAGGGCCAGCACCGGGGAGCTGTTTTTT. Translation gives CASSDPHMTSGRASTGELFF.

Only a few counts were recorded for this clone. CDR3 sequence reads: CASSQVGGAKSGELFF. As DNA, the CDR3 is TGCGCCAGCAGCCAAGTGGGGGGGGCTAAATCCGGGGAGCTGTTTTTT. V is TRBV4-3 and J is TRBJ2-2; maybe TRBD2 (7 bases). Germline V gene data show CDR1 as LGHNA and CDR2 as YSLEER. Trimming stripped 1 base from V and 6 bases from J, with 15 bases between. The CDR3 is made up of 16 amino acids.

The chain uses TRBV6-5 and TRBJ1-6; D is perhaps TRBD1 (5 bases). From germline, CDR1 is MNHEY and CDR2 SVGAGI. The V end lost 8 bases, the J end lost 4 bases, and 9 bases lay between the germline ends. The CDR3 has 13 amino acids. CDR3 loop: CASGGGYNSPLHF. CDR3 nucleotide sequence: TGTGCCAGCGGGGGGGGTTATAATTCACCCCTCCACTTT.

The chain combines TRBV14 with TRBJ2-7; tentative D call: TRBD1 (6 bases). Looked up from germline, CDR1 is SGHDN and CDR2 is FVKESK. V lost 2 bases to trimming and J lost 7 bases, with 27 bases between them. This CDR3 spans 18 amino acids. The CDR3, as DNA: TGTGCCAGCAGCCAACCTACTTTCCAGGGACAAAAATCGGGAGAGCAGTACTTC. This codes for CASSQPTFQGQKSGEQYF. The full variable domain, completed using reference TRBV14 and TRBJ2-7, is EAGVTQFPSHSVIEKGQTVTLRCDPISGHDNLYWYRRVMGKEIKFLLHFVKESKQDESGMPNNRFLAERTGGTYSTLKVQPAELEDSGVYFCASSQPTFQGQKSGEQYFGPGTRLTVT.

The rearrangement uses TRBV30 and TRBJ2-5; 13 bases are a match to TRBD2. Germline V gene lookup returns CDR1 GTSNPN and CDR2 SVGIG (reference sequence). After removal of 4 bases from V and 0 bases from J, the junction contained 23 bases not matched to a gene. This CDR3 region has 22 residues. The CDR3 sequence is CAWTPGLAGPRCWPLYQETQYF. CDR3 nucleotides: TGTGCCTGGACCCCGGGACTAGCGGGACCTAGGTGTTGGCCCTTATACCAAGAGACCCAGTACTTC.

The chain is built from TRBV7-2 and TRBJ2-7, with 10 bases matching TRBD1. The CDR3 is 16 residues long. Germline lookup yields CDR1 SGHTA and CDR2 FQGNSA. J was trimmed by 4 bases and V by 4 bases; bases with no gene match: 10. CDR3 nucleotides: TGTGCCAGCAGCTCACGAATCCGGGACAGGGGTTACGAGCAGTACTTC. Translating it yields CASSSRIRDRGYEQYF. The complete variable domain, with remaining parts taken from reference TRBV7-2 and TRBJ2-7, reads GAGVSQSPSNKVTEKGKDVELRCDPISGHTALYWYRQSLGQGLEFLIYFQGNSAPDKSGLPSDRFSAERTGGSVSTLTIQRTQQEDSAVYLCASSSRIRDRGYEQYFGPGTRLTVT.

This rearrangement joins TRBV4-2 to TRBJ2-1; D may be TRBD2 (5 bases). The CDR3 is 16 residues long. Germline values: CDR1 LGHNA, CDR2 YNFKEQ. V was clipped by 1 base and J by 3 bases, with 13 bases between them. The CDR3 reads CASSQGGWERYNEQFF. The CDR3, as DNA: TGTGCCAGCAGCCAAGGTGGGTGGGAGCGCTACAATGAGCAGTTCTTC.

The J gene is TRBJ2-3, the V gene TRBV25-1; 11 bases line up with TRBD2. Germline V gene sequence: CDR1 MGHDK, CDR2 SYGVNS. The trim removed 3 bases at V and 11 bases at J, leaving 10 bases unmatched. The length of the CDR3 is 15 residues. Written as DNA, the CDR3 is TGTGCCAGCAGTGATCACCTAGCGGGAGGTGAGATGCAGTATTTT. Its translation: CASSDHLAGGEMQYF.

This clone was seen only a few times. This chain uses TRBV7-2 with TRBJ1-5; no clear D. This CDR3 is built from 13 residues. The germline V and J ends were trimmed by 5 bases and 5 bases, with 10 bases remaining between them. Germline values: CDR1 SGHTA, CDR2 FQGNSA. The CDR3 sequence: CASSPTLDQPQHF. Written as DNA, the CDR3 is TGTGCCAGCAGCCCCACGTTAGATCAGCCCCAGCATTTT.

V usage is TRBV7-2 and J usage is TRBJ1-5; 11 bases are a match to TRBD1. The CDR3 covers 17 residues. The germline V gene has CDR1 SGHTA and CDR2 FQGNSA. The V and J ends lost 5 bases and 2 bases, in that order; junction bases with no gene match: 8. The CDR3 DNA reads as TGTGCCAGCAGCCGAACCGGGACAGGGGGTGGCAATCAGCCCCAGCATTTT. Its translation: CASSRTGTGGGNQPQHF.

This chain links TRBV2 with TRBJ1-5, with a tentative D call TRBD1 (5 bases). Trimming took 7 bases from V and 2 from J, leaving 18 bases between them. The CDR3 sequence is 16 residues long. Germline lookup yields CDR1 SNHLY and CDR2 FYNNEI. Written as DNA, the CDR3 is TGTGCCAGCACCTCCGAATCGGGCAGGGGCAATCAGCCCCAGCATTTT. It is translated as CASTSESGRGNQPQHF.

The rearrangement uses TRBV7-8 and TRBJ1-5, with 7 bases lining up with TRBD1. This CDR3 contains 15 residues. Germline V gives CDR1 SGHVS, CDR2 FQNEAQ. V trimming: 1 base; J trimming: 7 bases; junction bases outside the gene matches: 7. CDR3 DNA: TGTGCCAGCAGCTTAGGACAGGGACCGTCCCAGCCCCAGCATTTT. Its translation is CASSLGQGPSQPQHF.

J is TRBJ1-2 and V is TRBV27, with TRBD1 matching over 9 bases. After removal of 5 bases from V and 5 bases from J, the junction contained 6 bases not matched to a gene. The CDR3 extends over 14 amino acids. Germline V gene sequence: CDR1 MNHEY, CDR2 SMNVEV (reference sequence). CDR3 coding DNA: TGTGCCAGCAGTACCCGGACAGGGGTATATGGCTACACCTTC. Encoded protein: CASSTRTGVYGYTF.

The CDR3 loop is CASGESTGAKNIQYF. CDR3 nucleotides: TGTGCCAGTGGAGAATCGACAGGGGCCAAAAACATTCAGTACTTC. V usage is TRBV19 and J usage is TRBJ2-4; 7 bases line up with TRBD1. V gave up 8 bases and J gave up 1 base; unmatched junction bases: 8. This CDR3 contains 15 residues. CDR1 is LNHDA, CDR2 SQIVND, per germline (reference sequence).

The chain is built from TRBV10-3 and TRBJ2-6; 7 bases align to TRBD1. CDR1 and CDR2 (germline): ENHRY, SYGVKD. The CDR3 consists of 19 residues. Trimming at V came to 6 bases and at J to 2 bases, leaving 16 bases not matched to a gene. The DNA of the CDR3 is TGTGCCATCAGCTCACAGGGGCTCAGGGAAGTAGCTGGGGCCAACGTCCTGACTTTC. The encoded protein is CAISSQGLREVAGANVLTF.

The chain is built from TRBV4-2 and TRBJ1-1; D gene unclear. CDR1 is LGHNA, CDR2 YNFKEQ, per germline. Trimming took 0 bases from V and 4 from J, leaving 18 bases between them. This CDR3 region has 17 residues. The CDR3 here is CASSQDWAGPPVTEAFF. Here the CDR3 DNA reads TGTGCCAGCAGCCAAGATTGGGCAGGTCCACCCGTCACTGAAGCTTTCTTT.

This clone has only a few counts. J is TRBJ2-3 and V is TRBV30; 9 bases agree with TRBD2. The CDR3 is made up of 15 amino acids. CDR1 and CDR2 (germline): GTSNPN, SVGIG (reference sequence). Unmatched junction bases numbered 3, after V lost 0 bases and J lost 2 bases. DNA for the CDR3: TGTGCCTGGAGTGTACTAGCGGGCATCACAGATACGCAGTATTTT. Translated: CAWSVLAGITDTQYF.

The chain employs TRBV7-6 and TRBJ2-7, with 12 bases aligning to TRBD1. Losses at the gene ends were 3 bases for V and 2 bases for J; bases not matched to a gene: 2. Germline V gene data show CDR1 as SGHVS and CDR2 as FNYEAQ. The CDR3 runs to 15 residues. The CDR3 protein is CASSFRDRGPYEQYF. Written as DNA, the CDR3 is TGTGCCAGCAGCTTCCGGGACAGGGGGCCCTACGAGCAGTACTTC.

A few counts support this clone. The V and J genes are TRBV5-5 and TRBJ1-2; TRBD1 agrees at 10 bases. This CDR3 spans 14 amino acids. CDR1 and CDR2 from the germline V gene are SGHKS and YYEKEE (reference sequence). V shed 0 bases and J 10 bases; nucleotides not matched to a gene: 6. CDR3 nucleotides: TGTGCCAGCAGCTTGGTCGGGACAGGGGTGACCTACACCTTC. Its translation: CASSLVGTGVTYTF.

This clone was counted only a few times. The chain couples TRBV5-1 to TRBJ1-6; a possible D gene is TRBD1 (5 bases). CDR1 SGHRS and CDR2 YFSETQ come from the germline V gene. The CDR3 totals 13 residues. The V and J ends lost 3 bases and 13 bases respectively, with 14 bases between them. CDR3 loop: CASSYSTDRPLHF. The CDR3, as DNA: TGCGCCAGCAGCTACTCGACAGATAGGCCCCTCCACTTT.

This clone is medium-sized in the sample. The rearrangement links TRBV7-2 to TRBJ1-6; TRBD1 is a possible D gene (5 bases). V was cut by 5 bases and J by 5 bases, with 16 bases left in between. Germline V gene data show CDR1 as SGHTA and CDR2 as FQGNSA. The CDR3 has 16 amino acids. The CDR3 sequence: CASSRRGEGNNSPLHF. The CDR3 DNA is TGTGCCAGCAGCCGGCGGGGGGAGGGAAATAATTCACCCCTCCACTTT.

The genes are TRBV19 and TRBJ2-1; 7 positions agree with TRBD2. The CDR3 is made up of 15 amino acids. With 2 bases clipped from V and 4 bases from J, the junction kept 5 bases outside the gene matches. Germline-derived CDR1 and CDR2 are LNHDA and SQIVND (reference sequence). The DNA of the CDR3 is TGTGCCAGTAGTATAAGGACGGGGGGATACAATGAGCAGTTCTTC. Its translation is CASSIRTGGYNEQFF.

The rearrangement joins TRBV7-2 to TRBJ2-3, with D unresolved. The germline CDR1 and CDR2 sequences are SGHTA and FQGNSA. This CDR3 contains 12 residues. Trimming shortened V by 5 bases and J by 6 bases, and 9 bases separated the two germline ends. CDR3 sequence reads: CASSAVRDTQYF. DNA for the CDR3: TGTGCCAGCAGCGCCGTCCGGGATACGCAGTATTTT.

The genes are TRBV9 and TRBJ2-5; 9 nucleotides align to TRBD1. V trimming: 4 bases; J trimming: 4 bases; junction bases outside the gene matches: 5. CDR3 length: 14 amino acids. Germline V gene lookup returns CDR1 SGDLS and CDR2 YYNGEE. The CDR3 spells CASSLQGQGETQYF. CDR3 coding DNA: TGTGCCAGCAGCCTCCAGGGACAGGGAGAGACCCAGTACTTC. Together with reference TRBV9 and TRBJ2-5, the CDR3 gives the full variable domain: DSGVTQTPKHLITATGQRVTLRCSPRSGDLSVYWYQQSLDQGLQFLIQYYNGEERAKGNILERFSAQQFPDLHSELNLSSLELGDSALYFCASSLQGQGETQYFGPGTRLLVL.

The chain couples TRBV28 to TRBJ1-3; TRBD1 agrees at 8 bases. Germline V lookup: CDR1 MDHEN, CDR2 SYDVKM. V gave up 4 bases and J gave up 0 bases; unmatched junction bases: 5. The CDR3 is 16 residues long. The CDR3: CASSSDRVLSGNTIYF. Here the CDR3 DNA reads TGTGCCAGCAGTTCGGACAGGGTGCTCTCTGGAAACACCATATATTTT.

V usage is TRBV7-6 and J usage is TRBJ1-2; D ambiguous. Germline values: CDR1 SGHVS, CDR2 FNYEAQ. With 3 bases removed from V and 2 bases from J, the gap between germline ends came to 10 bases. The CDR3 runs to 14 residues. In DNA form, the CDR3 reads TGTGCCAGCAGCTTTCTTGGAGGGAACTATGGCTACACCTTC. Translated, it gives CASSFLGGNYGYTF.

This clone occurred a few times. The chain has TRBV19 and TRBJ2-7; 12 bases fit TRBD1. Losses at the gene ends were 11 bases for V and 4 bases for J; bases not matched to a gene: 12. The CDR3 length is 15 residues. CDR1 and CDR2 (germline): LNHDA, SQIVND (reference sequence). The CDR3 is CARYSRDRGLYEQYF. The CDR3 DNA reads TGTGCCCGCTACTCCCGGGACAGGGGGCTATACGAGCAGTACTTC.

This clone was seen once. CDR3 coding DNA: TGCGCCAGCAGCCAAGATCTGGCGCGGGGGAGCTCCTACGAGCAGTACTTC. Protein sequence: CASSQDLARGSSYEQYF. The chain links TRBV4-3 to TRBJ2-7; 7 positions agree with TRBD2. V shed 0 bases, J shed 0 bases, and the junction held 8 bases outside the gene matches. In germline, CDR1 is LGHNA, CDR2 YSLEER. The CDR3 sequence is 17 residues long.

The gene calls are TRBV29-1 and TRBJ1-1; D gene ambiguous. CDR3 length: 14 residues. Germline V gene sequence: CDR1 SQVTM, CDR2 ANQGSEA. V was clipped by 3 bases and J by 10 bases, with 21 bases between them. CDR3 sequence: CSVEQYKGREGAFF. DNA of the CDR3: TGCAGCGTTGAGCAGTATAAAGGCCGGGAAGGAGCTTTCTTT.

The chain carries TRBV7-2 and TRBJ2-6, with D possibly being TRBD1 (6 bases). Trimming shortened V by 11 bases and J by 4 bases, and 12 bases separated the two germline ends. This CDR3 region has 13 residues. In germline, CDR1 is SGHTA, CDR2 FQGNSA. CDR3: CASGVQGANVLTF. The CDR3 DNA reads as TGTGCCTCAGGGGTACAAGGGGCCAACGTCCTGACTTTC.